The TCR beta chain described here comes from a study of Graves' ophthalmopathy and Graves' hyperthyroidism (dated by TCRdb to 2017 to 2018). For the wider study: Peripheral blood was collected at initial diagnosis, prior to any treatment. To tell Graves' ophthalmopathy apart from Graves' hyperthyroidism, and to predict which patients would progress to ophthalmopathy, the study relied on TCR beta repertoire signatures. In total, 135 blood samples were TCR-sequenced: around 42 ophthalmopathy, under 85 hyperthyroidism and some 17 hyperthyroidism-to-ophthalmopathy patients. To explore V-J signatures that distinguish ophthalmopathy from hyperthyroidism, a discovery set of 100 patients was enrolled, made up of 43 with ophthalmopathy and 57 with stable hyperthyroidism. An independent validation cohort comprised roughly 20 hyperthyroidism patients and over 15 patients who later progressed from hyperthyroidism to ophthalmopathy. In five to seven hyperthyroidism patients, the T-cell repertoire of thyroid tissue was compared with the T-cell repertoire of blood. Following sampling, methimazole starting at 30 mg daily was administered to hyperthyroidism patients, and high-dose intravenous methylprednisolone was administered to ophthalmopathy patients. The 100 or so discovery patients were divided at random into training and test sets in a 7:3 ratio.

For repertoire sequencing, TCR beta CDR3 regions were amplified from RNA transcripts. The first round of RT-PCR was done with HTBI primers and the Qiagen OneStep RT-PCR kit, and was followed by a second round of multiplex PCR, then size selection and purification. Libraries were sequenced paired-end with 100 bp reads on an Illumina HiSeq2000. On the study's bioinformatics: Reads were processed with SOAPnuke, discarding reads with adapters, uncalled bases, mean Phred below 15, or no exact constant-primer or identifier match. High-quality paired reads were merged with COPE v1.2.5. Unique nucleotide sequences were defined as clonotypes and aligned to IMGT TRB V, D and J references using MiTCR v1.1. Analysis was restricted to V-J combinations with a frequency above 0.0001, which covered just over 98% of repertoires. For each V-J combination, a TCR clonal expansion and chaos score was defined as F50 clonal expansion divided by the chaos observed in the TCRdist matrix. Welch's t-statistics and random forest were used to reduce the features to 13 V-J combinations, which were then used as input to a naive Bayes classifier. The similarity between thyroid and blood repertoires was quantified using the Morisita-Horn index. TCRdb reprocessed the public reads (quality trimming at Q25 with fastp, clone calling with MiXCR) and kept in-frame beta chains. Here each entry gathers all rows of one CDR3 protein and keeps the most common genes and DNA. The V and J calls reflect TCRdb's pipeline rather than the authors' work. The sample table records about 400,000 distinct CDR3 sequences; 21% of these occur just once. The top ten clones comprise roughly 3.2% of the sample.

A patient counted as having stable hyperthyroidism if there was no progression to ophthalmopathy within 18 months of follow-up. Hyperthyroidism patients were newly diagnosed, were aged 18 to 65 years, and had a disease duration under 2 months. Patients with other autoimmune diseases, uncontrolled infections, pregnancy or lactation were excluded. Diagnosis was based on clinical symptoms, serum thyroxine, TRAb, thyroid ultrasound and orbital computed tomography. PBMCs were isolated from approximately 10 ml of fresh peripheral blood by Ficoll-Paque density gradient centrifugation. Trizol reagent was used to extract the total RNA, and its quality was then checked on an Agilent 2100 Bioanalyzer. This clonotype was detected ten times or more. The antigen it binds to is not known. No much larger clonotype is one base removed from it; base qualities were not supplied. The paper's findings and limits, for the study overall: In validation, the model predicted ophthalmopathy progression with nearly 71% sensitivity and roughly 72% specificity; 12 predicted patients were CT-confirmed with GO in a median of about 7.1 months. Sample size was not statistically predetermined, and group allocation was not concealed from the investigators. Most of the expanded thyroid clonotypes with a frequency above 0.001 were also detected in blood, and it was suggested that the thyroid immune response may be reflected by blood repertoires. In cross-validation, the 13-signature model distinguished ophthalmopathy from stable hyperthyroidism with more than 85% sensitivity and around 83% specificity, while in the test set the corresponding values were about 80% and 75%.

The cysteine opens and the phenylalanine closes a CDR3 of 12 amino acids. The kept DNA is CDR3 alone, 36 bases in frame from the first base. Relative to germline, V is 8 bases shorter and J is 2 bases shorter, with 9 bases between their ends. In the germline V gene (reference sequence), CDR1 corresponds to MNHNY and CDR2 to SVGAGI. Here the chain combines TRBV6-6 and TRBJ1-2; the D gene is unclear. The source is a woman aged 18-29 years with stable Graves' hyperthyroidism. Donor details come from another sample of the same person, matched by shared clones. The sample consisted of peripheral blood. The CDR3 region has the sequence CASFGRNYGYTF. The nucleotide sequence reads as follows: TGTGCCAGCTTCGGACGGAACTATGGCTACACCTTC.